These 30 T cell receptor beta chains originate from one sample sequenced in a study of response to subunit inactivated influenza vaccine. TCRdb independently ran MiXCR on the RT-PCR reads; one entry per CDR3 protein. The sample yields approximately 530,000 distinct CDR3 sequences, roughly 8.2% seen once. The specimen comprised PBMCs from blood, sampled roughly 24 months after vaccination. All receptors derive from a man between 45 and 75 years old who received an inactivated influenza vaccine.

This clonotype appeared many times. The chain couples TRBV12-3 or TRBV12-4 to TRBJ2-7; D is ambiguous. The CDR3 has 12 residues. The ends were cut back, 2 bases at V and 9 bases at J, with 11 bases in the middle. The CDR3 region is CASSLPGRVQYF. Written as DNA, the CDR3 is TGTGCCAGCAGTTTACCCGGACGGGTGCAGTACTTC.

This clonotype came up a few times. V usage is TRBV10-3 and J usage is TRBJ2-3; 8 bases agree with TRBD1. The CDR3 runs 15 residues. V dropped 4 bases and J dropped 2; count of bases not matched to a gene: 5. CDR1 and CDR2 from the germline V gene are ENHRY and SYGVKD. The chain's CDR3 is CAISGGTGYTDTQYF. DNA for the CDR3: TGTGCCATCAGTGGTGGGACAGGATACACAGATACGCAGTATTTT.

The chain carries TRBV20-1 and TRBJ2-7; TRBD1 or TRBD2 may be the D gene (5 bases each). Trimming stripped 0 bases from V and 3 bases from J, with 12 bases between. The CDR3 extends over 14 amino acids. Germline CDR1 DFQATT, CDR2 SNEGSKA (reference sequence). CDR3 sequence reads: CSAREPGPFYEQYF. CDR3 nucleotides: TGCAGTGCTAGAGAACCGGGACCCTTCTACGAGCAGTACTTC.

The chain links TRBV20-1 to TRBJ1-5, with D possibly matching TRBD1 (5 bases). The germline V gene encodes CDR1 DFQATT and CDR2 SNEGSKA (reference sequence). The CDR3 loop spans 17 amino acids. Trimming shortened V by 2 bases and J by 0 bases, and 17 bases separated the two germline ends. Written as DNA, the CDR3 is TGCAGTGCTAGACAAGGACAACATAACCCTAGCAATCAGCCCCAGCATTTT. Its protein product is CSARQGQHNPSNQPQHF.

CDR3 amino acids: CASSQSSGIFYEQYF. The CDR3 DNA sequence: TGTGCCAGCAGCCAAAGTAGCGGGATCTTTTACGAGCAGTACTTC. V and J are TRBV7-9 and TRBJ2-7; the match to TRBD2 covers 8 bases. V gave up 5 bases and J gave up 4 bases; unmatched junction bases: 10. Germline V CDR1 and CDR2: SEHNR, FQNEAQ (reference sequence). This CDR3 is 15 amino acids long.

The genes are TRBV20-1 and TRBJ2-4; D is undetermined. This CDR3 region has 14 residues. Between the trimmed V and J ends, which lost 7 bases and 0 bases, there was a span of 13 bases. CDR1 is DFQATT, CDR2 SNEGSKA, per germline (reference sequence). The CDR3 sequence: CSVPDGIAKNIQYF. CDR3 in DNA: TGCAGTGTTCCGGACGGCATAGCCAAAAACATTCAGTACTTC.

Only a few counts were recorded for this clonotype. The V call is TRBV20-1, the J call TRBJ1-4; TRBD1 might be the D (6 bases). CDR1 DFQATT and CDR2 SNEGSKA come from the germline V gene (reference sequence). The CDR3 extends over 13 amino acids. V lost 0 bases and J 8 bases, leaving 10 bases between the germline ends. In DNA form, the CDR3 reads TGCAGTGCTAGAGAACAGGGAAACGAAAAACTGTTTTTT. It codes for CSAREQGNEKLFF.

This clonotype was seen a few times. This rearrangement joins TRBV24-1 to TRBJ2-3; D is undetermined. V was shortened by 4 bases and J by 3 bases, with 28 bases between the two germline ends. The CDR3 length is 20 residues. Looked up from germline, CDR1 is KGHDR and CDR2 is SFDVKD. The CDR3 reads CATSEPFSPSSSFPTDTQYF. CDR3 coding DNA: TGTGCCACCAGTGAGCCCTTTTCCCCGAGCAGCTCTTTTCCTACAGATACGCAGTATTTT.

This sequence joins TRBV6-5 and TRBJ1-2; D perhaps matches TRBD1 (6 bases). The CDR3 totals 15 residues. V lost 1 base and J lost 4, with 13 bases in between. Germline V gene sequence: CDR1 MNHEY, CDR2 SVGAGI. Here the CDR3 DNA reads TGTGCCAGCAGTTACTTAAGACAGGCTACCTATGGCTACACCTTC. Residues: CASSYLRQATYGYTF.

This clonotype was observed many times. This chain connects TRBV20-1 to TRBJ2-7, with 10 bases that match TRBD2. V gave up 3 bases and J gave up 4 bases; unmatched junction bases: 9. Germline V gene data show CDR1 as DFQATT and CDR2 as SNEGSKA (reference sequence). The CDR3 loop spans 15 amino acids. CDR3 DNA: TGCAGTGCTAGCGCAACCCCTAGCGGGGGATACGAGCAGTACTTC. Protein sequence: CSASATPSGGYEQYF.

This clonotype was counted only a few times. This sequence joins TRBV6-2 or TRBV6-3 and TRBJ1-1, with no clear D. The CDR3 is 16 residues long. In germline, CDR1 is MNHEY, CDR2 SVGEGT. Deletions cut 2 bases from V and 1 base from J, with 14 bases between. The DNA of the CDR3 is TGTGCCAGCAGTTACACCTCGGGGAAGGGGAACACTGAAGCTTTCTTT. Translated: CASSYTSGKGNTEAFF.

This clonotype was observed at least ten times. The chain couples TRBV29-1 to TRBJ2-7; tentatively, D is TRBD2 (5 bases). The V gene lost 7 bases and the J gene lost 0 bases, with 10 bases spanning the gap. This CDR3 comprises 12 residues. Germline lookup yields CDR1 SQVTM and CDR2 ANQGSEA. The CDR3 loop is CSGTVSSYEQYF. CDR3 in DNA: TGCAGCGGGACTGTGAGCTCCTACGAGCAGTACTTC.

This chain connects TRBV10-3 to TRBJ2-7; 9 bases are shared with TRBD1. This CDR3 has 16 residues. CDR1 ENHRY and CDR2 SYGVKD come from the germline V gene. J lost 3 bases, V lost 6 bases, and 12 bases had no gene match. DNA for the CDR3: TGTGCCATCAGGGACTCCGGGACAGGGAGGAACTACGAGCAGTACTTC. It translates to CAIRDSGTGRNYEQYF.

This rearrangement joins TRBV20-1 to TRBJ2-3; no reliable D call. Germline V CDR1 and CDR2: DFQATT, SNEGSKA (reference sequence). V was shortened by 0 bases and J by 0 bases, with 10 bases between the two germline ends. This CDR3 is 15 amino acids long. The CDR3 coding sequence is TGCAGTGCTAGAGATCTGGGCGACAGCACAGATACGCAGTATTTT. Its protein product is CSARDLGDSTDTQYF.

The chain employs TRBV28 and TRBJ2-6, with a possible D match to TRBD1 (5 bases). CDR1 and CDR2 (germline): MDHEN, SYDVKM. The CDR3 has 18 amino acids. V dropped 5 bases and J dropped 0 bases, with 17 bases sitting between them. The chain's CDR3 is CASSTKKGPFSGANVLTF. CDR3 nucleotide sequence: TGTGCCAGCAGTACCAAGAAGGGGCCATTCTCTGGGGCCAACGTCCTGACTTTC.

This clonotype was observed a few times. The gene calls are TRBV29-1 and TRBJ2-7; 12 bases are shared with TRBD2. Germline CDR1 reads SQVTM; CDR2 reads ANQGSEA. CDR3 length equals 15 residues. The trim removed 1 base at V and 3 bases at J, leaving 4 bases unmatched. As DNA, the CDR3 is TGCAGCGTTGAAGGACTAGCGGGAGAAGGCTACGAGCAGTACTTC. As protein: CSVEGLAGEGYEQYF.

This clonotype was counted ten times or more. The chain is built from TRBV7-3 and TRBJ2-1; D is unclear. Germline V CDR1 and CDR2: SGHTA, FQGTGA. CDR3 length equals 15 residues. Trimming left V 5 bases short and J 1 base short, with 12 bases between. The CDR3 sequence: CASSREMVSYNEQFF. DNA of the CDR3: TGTGCCAGCAGCCGAGAGATGGTGTCCTACAATGAGCAGTTCTTC.

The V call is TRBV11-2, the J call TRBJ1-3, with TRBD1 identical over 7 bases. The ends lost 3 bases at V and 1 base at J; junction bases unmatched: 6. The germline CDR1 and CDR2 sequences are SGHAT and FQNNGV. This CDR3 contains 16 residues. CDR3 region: CASSFPPTGSGNTIYF. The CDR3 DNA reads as TGTGCCAGCAGCTTCCCCCCGACAGGGTCTGGAAACACCATATATTTT.

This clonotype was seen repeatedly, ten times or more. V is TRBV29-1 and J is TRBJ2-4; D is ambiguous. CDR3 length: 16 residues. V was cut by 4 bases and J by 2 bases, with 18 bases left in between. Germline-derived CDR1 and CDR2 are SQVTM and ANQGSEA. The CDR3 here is CSVVPPASGTKNIQYF. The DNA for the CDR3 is TGCAGCGTTGTCCCCCCTGCGTCTGGGACCAAAAACATTCAGTACTTC.

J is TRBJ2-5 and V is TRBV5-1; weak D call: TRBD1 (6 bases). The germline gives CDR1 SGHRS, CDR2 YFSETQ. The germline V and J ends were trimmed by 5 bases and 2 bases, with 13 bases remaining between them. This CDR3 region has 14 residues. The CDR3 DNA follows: TGCGCCAGCAGATCCGCGACAGGACAAGAGACCCAGTACTTC. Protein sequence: CASRSATGQETQYF.

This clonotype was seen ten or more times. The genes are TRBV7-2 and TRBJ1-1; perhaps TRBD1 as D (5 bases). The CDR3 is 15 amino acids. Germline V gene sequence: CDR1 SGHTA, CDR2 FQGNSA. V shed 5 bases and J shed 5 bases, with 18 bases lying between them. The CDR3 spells CASSLTGRGSTEAFF. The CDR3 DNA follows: TGTGCCAGCAGCCTAACAGGTAGGGGTTCGACTGAAGCTTTCTTT.

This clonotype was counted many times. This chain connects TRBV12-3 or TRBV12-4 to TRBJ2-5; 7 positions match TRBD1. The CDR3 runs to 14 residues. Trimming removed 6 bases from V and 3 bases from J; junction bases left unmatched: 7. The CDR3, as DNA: TGTGCCAGCAGACGCCGGACAGGCAAAGAGACCCAGTACTTC. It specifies CASRRRTGKETQYF.

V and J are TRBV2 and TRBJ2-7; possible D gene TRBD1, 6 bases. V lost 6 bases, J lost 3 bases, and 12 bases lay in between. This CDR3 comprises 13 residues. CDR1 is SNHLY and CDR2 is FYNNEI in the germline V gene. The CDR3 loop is CASRLTGFYEQYF. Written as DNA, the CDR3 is TGTGCCAGCAGGCTGACAGGCTTCTACGAGCAGTACTTC.

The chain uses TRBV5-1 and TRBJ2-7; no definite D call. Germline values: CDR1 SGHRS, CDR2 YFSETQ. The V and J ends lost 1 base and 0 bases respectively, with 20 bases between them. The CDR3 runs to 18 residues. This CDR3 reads CASSLSVDGPRISYEQYF. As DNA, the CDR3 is TGCGCCAGCAGCTTGTCCGTAGACGGACCGAGGATCTCCTACGAGCAGTACTTC.

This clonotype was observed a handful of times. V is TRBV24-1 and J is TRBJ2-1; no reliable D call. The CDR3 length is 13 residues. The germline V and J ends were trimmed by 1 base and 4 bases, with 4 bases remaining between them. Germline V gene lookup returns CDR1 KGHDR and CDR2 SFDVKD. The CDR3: CATSDFQYNEQFF. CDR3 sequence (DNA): TGTGCCACCAGTGATTTCCAATACAATGAGCAGTTCTTC.

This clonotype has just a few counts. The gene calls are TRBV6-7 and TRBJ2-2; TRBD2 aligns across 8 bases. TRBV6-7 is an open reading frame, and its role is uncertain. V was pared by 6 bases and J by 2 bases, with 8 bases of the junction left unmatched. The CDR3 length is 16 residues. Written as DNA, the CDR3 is TGTGCCAGCAGCCCAACTAGCGGCCTTAACACCGGGGAGCTGTTTTTT. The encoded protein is CASSPTSGLNTGELFF.

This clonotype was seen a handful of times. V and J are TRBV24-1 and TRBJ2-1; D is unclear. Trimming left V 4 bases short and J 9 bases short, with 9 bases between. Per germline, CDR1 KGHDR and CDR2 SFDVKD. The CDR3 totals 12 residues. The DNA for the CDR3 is TGTGCCACCAGTGACTCAACTGGTGAGCAGTTCTTC. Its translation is CATSDSTGEQFF.

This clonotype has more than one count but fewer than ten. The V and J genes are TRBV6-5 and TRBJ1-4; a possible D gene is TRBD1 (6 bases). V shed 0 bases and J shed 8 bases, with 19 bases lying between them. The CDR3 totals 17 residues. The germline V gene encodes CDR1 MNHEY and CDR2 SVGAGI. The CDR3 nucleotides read TGTGCCAGCAGTTACTCGCGCCCGGGGGCGCCTGGAGAAAAACTGTTTTTT. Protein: CASSYSRPGAPGEKLFF.

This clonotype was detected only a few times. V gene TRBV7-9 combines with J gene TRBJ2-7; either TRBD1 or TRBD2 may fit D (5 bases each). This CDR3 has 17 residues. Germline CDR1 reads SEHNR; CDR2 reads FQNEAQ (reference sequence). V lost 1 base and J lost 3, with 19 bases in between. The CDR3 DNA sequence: TGTGCCAGCAGCTTAGGACCTAACACCGGGACGAGCTACGAGCAGTACTTC. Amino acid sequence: CASSLGPNTGTSYEQYF.

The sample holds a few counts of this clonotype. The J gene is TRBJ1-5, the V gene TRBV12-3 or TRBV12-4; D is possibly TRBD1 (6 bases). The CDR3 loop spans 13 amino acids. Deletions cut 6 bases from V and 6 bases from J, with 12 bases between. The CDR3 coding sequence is TGTGCCAGCAGCACCACAGGGCGTCAGCCCCAGCATTTT. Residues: CASSTTGRQPQHF.